The 19 T cell receptor beta chains below come from one sample, sequenced in a study of identifying expanded T cells in peripheral blood. Assay used: immunoSEQ multiplex PCR; TCRdb lists only in-frame clones, some missing. The table includes some 91,000 clones, around 88% detected once. Sequenced sample: blood. These receptors all come from a person between 18 and 75 years old in good health.

Comments on this clone: One junction end disagrees with the germline gene, perhaps due to a read error. Different DNA sequences within this sample yield the same CDR3. The chain employs TRBV6-1 and TRBJ2-5; 7 bases align to TRBD1. The CDR3 is 14 residues long. CDR1 and CDR2 (germline): MNHNS, SASEGT. The CDR3 DNA sequence: TGTGCCAGCAGCGAAGAAGGGGGCTGGGAGACCCAGTACTTC. It yields the protein CASSEEGGWETQYF.

This rearrangement joins TRBV6-1 to TRBJ1-1; possible D gene TRBD1, 5 bases. Looked up from germline, CDR1 is MNHNS and CDR2 is SASEGT. The CDR3 has 14 residues. The germline V and J ends were trimmed by 5 bases and 3 bases, with 13 bases remaining between them. CDR3 sequence reads: CASSRQLFDTEAFF. CDR3 nucleotides: TGTGCCAGCAGTAGACAGCTTTTTGACACTGAAGCTTTCTTT.

The V and J genes are TRBV19 and TRBJ1-5; D is undetermined. This CDR3 comprises 15 residues. Germline V lookup: CDR1 LNHDA, CDR2 SQIVND (reference sequence). V lost 7 bases, J lost 1 base, and 14 bases lay in between. Here the CDR3 DNA reads TGTGCCAGTAAGAGCCTACATTCGAGCAATCAGCCCCAGCATTTT. Its translation is CASKSLHSSNQPQHF.

The chain couples TRBV2 to TRBJ2-5, with D unresolved. Per germline, CDR1 SNHLY and CDR2 FYNNEI. Trimming removed 7 bases from V and 2 bases from J, with 5 bases in between. The CDR3 spans 11 residues. CDR3 residues: CASKNQETQYF. The CDR3, as DNA: TGTGCCAGCAAAAATCAAGAGACCCAGTACTTC.

The V gene is TRBV28, the J gene TRBJ2-5, with TRBD1 as a possible D gene (6 bases). Germline V gene sequence: CDR1 MDHEN, CDR2 SYDVKM. The CDR3 covers 15 residues. Between the trimmed V and J ends, which lost 8 bases and 2 bases, there was a span of 18 bases. CDR3 sequence (DNA): TGTGCCAGCGTGAGGGCAGGGGTGCAGCAAGAGACCCAGTACTTC. Protein product: CASVRAGVQQETQYF. Supplemented by reference TRBV28 and TRBJ2-5, the full variable domain reads DVKVTQSSRYLVKRTGEKVFLECVQDMDHENMFWYRQDPGLGLRLIYFSYDVKMKEKGDIPEGYSVSREKKERFSLILESASTNQTSMYLCASVRAGVQQETQYFGPGTRLLVL.

The chain joins TRBV10-3 to TRBJ1-1, with a tentative D call TRBD1 (6 bases). Trimming shortened V by 4 bases and J by 6 bases, and 15 bases separated the two germline ends. In germline, CDR1 is ENHRY, CDR2 SYGVKD. The CDR3 is 14 residues long. As DNA, the CDR3 is TGTGCCATCAGTGGAGATTCAGGGGAGGCTGAAGCTTTCTTT. This encodes CAISGDSGEAEAFF.

The chain uses TRBV28 and TRBJ2-7, with 7 bases lining up with TRBD2. Germline CDR1 reads MDHEN; CDR2 reads SYDVKM. CDR3 length equals 15 residues. J lost 3 bases, V lost 6 bases, and 11 bases had no gene match. The CDR3 loop reads CASSASGGGSYEQYF. For the CDR3, the DNA is TGTGCCAGCAGCGCATCGGGGGGAGGGAGCTACGAGCAGTACTTC.

Details on this clone: This specimen includes other DNA sequences encoding the same CDR3. This rearrangement joins TRBV30 to TRBJ2-5; D might be TRBD1 or TRBD2, each matching 5 bases. The V end lost 3 bases, the J end lost 2 bases, and 16 bases lay between the germline ends. CDR3 length: 15 residues. Germline assignment: CDR1 GTSNPN and CDR2 SVGIG (reference sequence). CDR3 residues: CAWRGGGHPQETQYF. The CDR3, as DNA: TGTGCCTGGAGGGGCGGAGGACATCCACAAGAGACCCAGTACTTC.

This chain connects TRBV28 to TRBJ1-5; 8 bases line up with TRBD1. Germline CDR1 reads MDHEN; CDR2 reads SYDVKM. Unmatched junction bases numbered 6, after V lost 5 bases and J lost 0 bases. CDR3 size: 16 residues. The DNA of the CDR3 is TGTGCCAGCAGTACTACAGGGGGGGATAGCAATCAGCCCCAGCATTTT. Its translation is CASSTTGGDSNQPQHF.

The chain is built from TRBV7-6 and TRBJ2-5, with 7 bases matching TRBD1. The end of the DNA is better explained by TRBJ2-7, so the J call may be wrong. The CDR3 contains 16 residues. The V gene's germline CDR1 is SGHVS and CDR2 FNYEAQ. The CDR3 protein is CASSLGPGQESYEQYF. The DNA for the CDR3 is TGTGCCAGCAGCTTAGGTCCTGGACAGGAGTCCTACGAGCAGTACTTC.

This clone occurred once. This sequence joins TRBV13 and TRBJ1-5, with 7 bases aligning to TRBD1. Germline V gene lookup returns CDR1 PRHDT and CDR2 FYEKMQ (reference sequence). Trimming removed 4 bases from V and 2 bases from J; junction bases left unmatched: 2. The length of the CDR3 is 14 residues. The CDR3: CASSYDRGNQPQHF. Written as DNA, the CDR3 is TGTGCCAGCAGCTATGACAGGGGCAATCAGCCCCAGCATTTT.

The genes are TRBV10-3 and TRBJ2-3; the D gene is possibly TRBD1 (6 bases). V lost 8 bases and J 4 bases, leaving 7 bases between the germline ends. CDR3 size: 11 residues. Germline V lookup: CDR1 ENHRY, CDR2 SYGVKD. Here the CDR3 DNA reads TGTGCCATCTCAGGGGCAGATACGCAGTATTTT. Encoded protein: CAISGADTQYF.

The chain joins TRBV7-3 to TRBJ2-5; D unresolved. The V end lost 3 bases, the J end lost 0 bases, and 8 bases lay between the germline ends. Germline V gene data show CDR1 as SGHTA and CDR2 as FQGTGA. The CDR3 contains 14 residues. Written as DNA, the CDR3 is TGTGCCAGCAGCTTCGACCCTTACCAAGAGACCCAGTACTTC. Translated, it gives CASSFDPYQETQYF.

This chain connects TRBV19 to TRBJ2-5, with D perhaps being TRBD1 or TRBD2 (5 bases each). CDR3 length equals 14 residues. V was clipped by 7 bases and J by 3 bases, with 15 bases between them. CDR1 is LNHDA and CDR2 is SQIVND in the germline V gene (reference sequence). The chain's CDR3 is CASTPGTAEETQYF. CDR3 in DNA: TGTGCCAGTACCCCAGGGACCGCTGAAGAGACCCAGTACTTC. Full variable domain (outside the CDR3, taken from reference TRBV19 and TRBJ2-5): DGGITQSPKYLFRKEGQNVTLSCEQNLNHDAMYWYRQDPGQGLRLIYYSQIVNDFQKGDIAEGYSVSREKKESFPLTVTSAQKNPTAFYLCASTPGTAEETQYFGPGTRLLVL.

About this clone itself: The junction does not match germline at one end; this may be a read error. This rearrangement joins TRBV5-1 to TRBJ2-1; D remains ambiguous. The CDR3 is made up of 14 amino acids. CDR1 is SGHRS, CDR2 YFSETQ, per germline. The CDR3 region is CASSSDRAYNEQFF. The CDR3 DNA sequence: TGTGCCAGCAGCTCCGACCGAGCGTACAATGAGCAGTTCTTC.

This clone came up many times. J is TRBJ2-5 and V is TRBV2; 10 bases are a match to TRBD1. The CDR3 loop spans 14 amino acids. Looked up from germline, CDR1 is SNHLY and CDR2 is FYNNEI. V was pared by 3 bases and J by 5 bases, with 3 bases of the junction left unmatched. CDR3 in amino acids: CASSETGGLETQYF. The CDR3 nucleotides read TGTGCCAGCAGTGAGACAGGGGGCTTGGAGACCCAGTACTTC.

This clone was picked up many times. V and J are TRBV30 and TRBJ2-6; no reliable D call. Trimming removed 0 bases from V and 8 bases from J, with 8 bases in between. Germline V gene data show CDR1 as GTSNPN and CDR2 as SVGIG (reference sequence). This CDR3 region has 13 residues. The CDR3 loop reads CAWSVLGSNVLTF. Here the CDR3 DNA reads TGTGCCTGGAGTGTCCTAGGGTCCAACGTCCTGACTTTC.

The chain recombines TRBV28 with TRBJ1-5; D is unclear. The CDR3 has 13 amino acids. Trimming left V 3 bases short and J 0 bases short, with 3 bases between. Germline loops: CDR1 MDHEN, CDR2 SYDVKM. The CDR3, as DNA: TGTGCCAGCAGTTTTTTTAGCAATCAGCCCCAGCATTTT. Amino acid sequence: CASSFFSNQPQHF.

The rearrangement uses TRBV10-1 and TRBJ2-1; the D gene is possibly TRBD1 (5 bases). Germline V gene sequence: CDR1 WNHNN, CDR2 SYGVQD (reference sequence). The ends were cut back, 0 bases at V and 4 bases at J, with 13 bases in the middle. The CDR3 loop spans 16 amino acids. CDR3 region: CASSESGPARYNEQFF. The CDR3, as DNA: TGCGCCAGCAGTGAGTCGGGGCCAGCCCGATACAATGAGCAGTTCTTC.